This T cell receptor beta chain originates from a study of blood T cell repertoires in COVID-19. TCRdb keeps only in-frame clones here, not all; method: immunoSEQ multiplex PCR. The sample consists of 130,000 or so clones, 80% to 90% of them appearing once. Trimming pared 4 bases from V and 3 bases from J, leaving 19 bases between. CDR3 length: 17 residues. The V gene's germline CDR1 is SGHVS and CDR2 FNYEAQ. This clonotype was obtained from a human donor in a cohort sampled during active COVID-19. Sequenced input: peripheral blood. The chain carries TRBV7-6 and TRBJ2-1; perhaps TRBD1 as D (6 bases). This chain's CDR3 is CASSWDTRAQIYNEQFF. In DNA form, the CDR3 reads TGTGCCAGCAGCTGGGACACAAGGGCGCAAATCTACAATGAGCAGTTCTTC.